This T cell receptor (beta chain) was obtained from a study of blood T cells in healthy people across ages. Whole-study findings and limits: Total diversity from one million sequenced T cells was likely underestimated.

This CDR3 has 13 amino acids. With 7 bases removed from V and 3 bases from J, the gap between germline ends came to 13 bases. CDR1 is MNHNS, CDR2 SASEGT, per germline. On this clonotype itself: Its antigen is unidentified.

With a J-beta primer mix and a sample-barcoded 5' primer, a second PCR ran about 7 to 12 cycles. Every sample produced at least 2.5 million CDR3-containing paired-end reads. TCRdb recomputed calls from the 5' RACE reads with MiXCR, one row per CDR3 protein. The sample lists about 830,000 distinct CDR3 sequences; roughly 60% were seen once. The TCR originated in a man in his thirties or forties in good health. The chain joins TRBV6-1 to TRBJ2-7; D remains ambiguous. Sequencing used blood. The CDR3 spells CASTNDPLYEQYF. In DNA form, the CDR3 reads TGTGCCAGCACCAACGACCCTCTCTACGAGCAGTACTTC.